The sequence of this T cell receptor (beta chain) was determined in a study of T-cell reconstitution after alpha-beta-depleted transplantation in children. Whole-study results and caveats: Expanded graft clones numbering several hundred reportedly gave rise to alpha-beta T cells about two months after transplant.

Construction of the TCRbeta library involved unique molecular identifiers. MiXCR, applied by TCRdb to the PCR reads, yields one record per CDR3 protein. The sample holds over 7,500 distinct CDR3 sequences; 9.5% to 15% are singletons and the top ten take over 40%. A few counts support this clonotype. Its antigen is unknown. Germline CDR1 SGHDT, CDR2 YYEEEE. The V end lost 4 bases, the J end lost 3 bases, and 11 bases lay between the germline ends. The CDR3 extends over 14 amino acids. The sequence derives from a patient aged 2-15 years who had a stem cell transplant for inherited bone marrow failure, so the T cells may come from the graft donor. The chain is built from TRBV5-6 and TRBJ2-1; D not certain. The sequencing here drew on PBMCs, mostly from graft donor cells, taken 60 days after TCRalphabeta/CD19-depleted stem cell transplant. The CDR3 protein is CASSRGGLYNEQFF. Here the CDR3 DNA reads TGTGCCAGCAGCCGAGGTGGCCTCTACAATGAGCAGTTCTTC.